The present TCR beta chain was sequenced within a study of T cells in Graves' hyperthyroidism and ophthalmopathy. Study overall: The initial diagnosis was the point when peripheral blood was collected, ahead of any treatment.

Disease duration was under 3 months in the ophthalmopathy patients, who also had a Clinical Activity Score of at least 3 and a NOSPECS grade of at least 4. Uncontrolled infection, other autoimmune disease, pregnancy or lactation disqualified patients from enrolment. V lost 6 bases and J 0 bases, leaving 9 bases between the germline ends. The CDR3 sequence is 15 residues long. Germline V lookup: CDR1 MNHNS, CDR2 SASEGT. Amplified TCR beta CDR3 regions derived from RNA transcripts. A first-round RT-PCR of the TCR CDR3 used the HTBI primer set. TCRdb ran MiXCR on the multiplex PCR reads and lists one entry per CDR3 protein. Here the sample spans hundreds of thousands of distinct CDR3 sequences, 16% being singletons.

The chain links TRBV6-1 to TRBJ1-6, with D unclear. The sequencing sample was made of blood. The TCR originated in a woman aged 18-29 years with Graves' ophthalmopathy. The CDR3 bases are TGTGCCAGCAGCCTTGTAAGCTCCTATAATTCACCCCTCCACTTT. This codes for CASSLVSSYNSPLHF.